This TCR beta chain was identified in a study of CD8 T cells in ankylosing spondylitis. CDR3 length: 14 amino acids. Germline values: CDR1 SGHRS, CDR2 YFSETQ. J lost 6 bases, V lost 3 bases, and 8 bases had no gene match. Study results and caveats: Ankylosing spondylitis blood appeared to be characterized by a TCR beta motif of roughly eight highly homologous variants.

In TCRdb, the 5' RACE reads were re-called with MiXCR into one record per CDR3 protein. The data contain hundreds of thousands of distinct CDR3 sequences, roughly 10% of them seen just once; the ten biggest clones take up about 0.49%. This clonotype was counted ten times or more. Its antigen is not identified. The gene calls are TRBV5-1 and TRBJ1-1, with 7 bases identical to TRBD1. The TCR sequence derives from a male donor with ankylosing spondylitis. Sequencing was performed on blood, either unsorted or a sorted T cell fraction (not recorded which). DNA for the CDR3: TGCGCCAGCAGCTACGCAGGGGGAGGGTCTGAAGCTTTCTTT. It specifies CASSYAGGGSEAFF.